A single sample gave rise to the 26 T cell receptor beta chains below, sequenced in a study of blood T cell repertoires in COVID-19. Data came from immunoSEQ multiplex PCR; TCRdb stores just in-frame clones and leaves some out. The repertoire includes 300,000 to 350,000 clones, 90% to 95% of them detected once, and 3% to 4% sits in the top ten. The sample comprised peripheral blood. These receptors were obtained from a woman aged 18 to 35 who had recovered from COVID-19.

J is TRBJ2-3 and V is TRBV30; D possibly corresponds to TRBD2 (6 bases). CDR1 GTSNPN and CDR2 SVGIG come from the germline V gene (reference sequence). This CDR3 spans 13 amino acids. V was trimmed by 7 bases and J by 5 bases, leaving 16 bases between them. The CDR3 here is CASAGGDGDTQYF. The CDR3, as DNA: TGTGCCTCCGCCGGCGGGGATGGAGATACGCAGTATTTT.

Only one count was recorded for this clone. The rearrangement joins TRBV9 to TRBJ1-6; D may be TRBD1 (5 bases). This CDR3 spans 15 amino acids. V lost 3 bases and J lost 2, with 9 bases in between. Germline V gene lookup returns CDR1 SGDLS and CDR2 YYNGEE. The CDR3 loop reads CASSGGQTYNSPLHF. The CDR3 DNA follows: TGTGCCAGCAGCGGAGGACAAACCTATAATTCACCCCTCCACTTT.

V usage is TRBV4-1 and J usage is TRBJ2-1, with TRBD2 as a possible D gene (5 bases). This CDR3 is built from 11 residues. V was clipped by 1 base and J by 12 bases, with 7 bases between them. Per the germline V gene, CDR1 is MGHRA and CDR2 is YSYEKL. CDR3 amino acids: CASSQVGAQFF. The CDR3, as DNA: TGCGCCAGCAGCCAAGTGGGAGCGCAGTTCTTC.

This clone was seen only once. The chain recombines TRBV7-2 with TRBJ2-3; 9 nucleotides match TRBD2. CDR1 and CDR2 from the germline V gene are SGHTA and FQGNSA. Unmatched junction bases numbered 4, after V lost 3 bases and J lost 3 bases. The CDR3 spans 15 residues. The CDR3 spells CASSLISGSTDTQYF. CDR3 nucleotides: TGTGCCAGCAGCTTGATTAGCGGGAGTACAGATACGCAGTATTTT. The full variable domain, in which reference TRBV7-2 and TRBJ2-3 provide the parts outside the CDR3, is GAGVSQSPSNKVTEKGKDVELRCDPISGHTALYWYRQSLGQGLEFLIYFQGNSAPDKSGLPSDRFSAERTGGSVSTLTIQRTQQEDSAVYLCASSLISGSTDTQYFGPGTRLTVL.

The rearrangement links TRBV5-1 to TRBJ2-2; TRBD2 matches 7 bases. Germline lookup yields CDR1 SGHRS and CDR2 YFSETQ. Trimming took 5 bases from V and 6 from J; bases not matched to a gene: 7. The CDR3 length is 14 residues. Here the CDR3 DNA reads TGCGCCAGCAGGGAGGCGGGAGTGTCCGGGGAGCTGTTTTTT. It specifies CASREAGVSGELFF.

The chain has TRBV7-7 and TRBJ2-3; TRBD2 agrees at 7 bases. J was trimmed by 1 base and V by 10 bases; bases with no gene match: 17. CDR3 length equals 17 residues. Germline CDR1 is SSHAT and CDR2 is FNYEAQ (reference sequence). CDR3 in amino acids: CAMPWREPFLGTDTQYF. The CDR3 nucleotides are TGTGCCATGCCATGGCGGGAGCCGTTTCTAGGCACAGATACGCAGTATTTT.

The chain links TRBV6-5 to TRBJ1-1, with 7 bases matching TRBD1. The CDR3 contains 16 residues. The V gene end was trimmed by 1 base and the J gene end by 7 bases; junction bases not matched to a gene: 12. The germline V gene has CDR1 MNHEY and CDR2 SVGAGI. DNA of the CDR3: TGTGCCAGCAGTTACTGGGGAACGACAGGGAGGATTGAAGCTTTCTTT. Protein product: CASSYWGTTGRIEAFF.

The CDR3 DNA is TGTGCCAGCAGCTCAACCTTAGACAATGAGCAGTTCTTC. Translated, it gives CASSSTLDNEQFF. The chain employs TRBV7-8 and TRBJ2-1; D is ambiguous. The V gene's germline CDR1 is SGHVS and CDR2 FQNEAQ. CDR3 length: 13 residues. V gave up 4 bases and J gave up 5 bases, with 9 bases separating them.

The V call is TRBV28, the J call TRBJ1-2; D is uncertain. The V and J ends lost 4 bases and 8 bases respectively, with 14 bases between them. The CDR3 contains 13 residues. Germline CDR1 MDHEN, CDR2 SYDVKM. CDR3 sequence: CASSSGVLFGYTF. CDR3 nucleotide sequence: TGTGCCAGCAGTTCCGGGGTTTTGTTCGGCTACACCTTC.

The rearrangement uses TRBV5-3 and TRBJ2-5; tentative D call: TRBD2 (6 bases). TRBV5-3 is labeled an ORF, and its function is uncertain. This CDR3 region has 16 residues. The V end was cut by 0 bases, the J end by 0 bases, with 12 bases between. The CDR3 DNA sequence: TGTGCCAGAAGCTTGGTTCGGGGGTCGAACCAAGAGACCCAGTACTTC. Amino acids: CARSLVRGSNQETQYF.

The chain is built from TRBV27 and TRBJ2-1; D not certain. The CDR3 totals 11 residues. Germline CDR1 reads MNHEY; CDR2 reads SMNVEV (reference sequence). Trimming pared 2 bases from V and 7 bases from J, leaving 3 bases between. CDR3 DNA sequence: TGTGCCAGCAGTTTACCGAATGAGCAGTTCTTC. The encoded protein is CASSLPNEQFF.

The chain recombines TRBV7-2 with TRBJ2-5; 7 nucleotides align to TRBD1. J lost 2 bases, V lost 1 base, and 4 bases had no gene match. The CDR3 contains 15 residues. Germline V gives CDR1 SGHTA, CDR2 FQGNSA. This CDR3 is CASSLGGQQQETQYF. In DNA form, the CDR3 reads TGTGCCAGCAGCTTAGGGGGACAGCAACAAGAGACCCAGTACTTC.

The V and J genes are TRBV7-9 and TRBJ2-1, with D maybe TRBD2 (6 bases). The germline V gene encodes CDR1 SEHNR and CDR2 FQNEAQ (reference sequence). V lost 4 bases and J 1 base, leaving 14 bases between the germline ends. This CDR3 has 16 residues. For the CDR3, the DNA is TGTGCCAGCAGCTCGACTAGTGCAGGATCCTACAATGAGCAGTTCTTC. Protein: CASSSTSAGSYNEQFF.

V is TRBV12-3 or TRBV12-4 and J is TRBJ1-3; D is uncertain. This CDR3 comprises 13 residues. Between the trimmed V and J ends, which lost 3 bases and 1 base, there was a span of 4 bases. The CDR3 loop reads CASSLSSGNTIYF. The DNA for the CDR3 is TGTGCCAGCAGTTTGTCTTCTGGAAACACCATATATTTT.

This chain uses TRBV29-1 with TRBJ1-1; 7 nucleotides align to TRBD1. The CDR3 has 14 amino acids. CDR1 is SQVTM and CDR2 is ANQGSEA in the germline V gene. The ends lost 6 bases at V and 0 bases at J; junction bases unmatched: 7. This chain's CDR3 is CSVKGTVMNTEAFF. The CDR3 DNA reads as TGCAGCGTCAAGGGGACAGTAATGAACACTGAAGCTTTCTTT.

The V call is TRBV2, the J call TRBJ2-7; D remains ambiguous. This CDR3 is built from 16 residues. The germline V gene encodes CDR1 SNHLY and CDR2 FYNNEI. Written as DNA, the CDR3 is TGTGCCAGCAGCGAAGCCGGGTCCCAAGGATCCTACGAGCAGTACGTC. It encodes CASSEAGSQGSYEQYV.

The J gene is TRBJ1-1, the V gene TRBV5-6; no clear D gene. CDR1 and CDR2 (germline): SGHDT, YYEEEE. The CDR3 runs to 12 residues. Trimming removed 2 bases at V and 5 bases at J, with 7 bases between. The CDR3 here is CASSFIRTEAFF. CDR3 coding DNA: TGTGCCAGCAGCTTTATCCGTACTGAAGCTTTCTTT.

The table lists this clone with many counts. The chain carries TRBV11-2 and TRBJ2-1; D is perhaps TRBD2 (6 bases). In germline, CDR1 is SGHAT, CDR2 FQNNGV. There are 15 residues in the CDR3. V lost 0 bases, J lost 8 bases, and 14 bases lay in between. The CDR3 protein is CASSLDYGGGDEQFF. Here the CDR3 DNA reads TGTGCCAGCAGCTTAGATTACGGGGGTGGGGATGAGCAGTTCTTC.

The rearrangement uses TRBV19 and TRBJ1-1; TRBD1 agrees at 9 bases. CDR3 length: 14 amino acids. Per the germline V gene, CDR1 is LNHDA and CDR2 is SQIVND (reference sequence). V lost 2 bases and J lost 10; bases outside the gene matches: 8. This CDR3 is CASSIPGQGFGAFF. As DNA, the CDR3 is TGTGCCAGTAGTATACCGGGACAGGGTTTTGGAGCTTTCTTT.

The chain has TRBV7-2 and TRBJ2-3; TRBD1 aligns across 7 bases. The CDR3 is 13 amino acids. Germline assignment: CDR1 SGHTA and CDR2 FQGNSA. With 5 bases clipped from V and 4 bases from J, the junction kept 3 bases outside the gene matches. The CDR3 DNA reads as TGTGCCAGCAGCATGACAGGGCCAGATACGCAGTATTTT. It encodes CASSMTGPDTQYF.

CDR3 region: CATSRDRGGYSPLHF. DNA for the CDR3: TGTGCCACCAGCAGAGACAGGGGCGGCTACTCACCCCTCCACTTT. This chain links TRBV15 with TRBJ1-6; tentative D call: TRBD1 (6 bases). Trimming pared 0 bases from V and 10 bases from J, leaving 13 bases between. CDR3 length: 15 amino acids. Per germline, CDR1 LNHNV and CDR2 YYDKDF (reference sequence). The variable domain in full, completed from reference TRBV15 and TRBJ1-6, reads DAMVIQNPRYQVTQFGKPVTLSCSQTLNHNVMYWYQQKSSQAPKLLFHYYDKDFNNEADTPDNFQSRRPNTSFCFLDIRSPGLGDTAMYLCATSRDRGGYSPLHFGNGTRLTVT.

The V gene is TRBV29-1, the J gene TRBJ1-2; a possible D gene is TRBD1 (6 bases). The CDR3 spans 13 residues. Germline V gene data show CDR1 as SQVTM and CDR2 as ANQGSEA. Trimming removed 4 bases at V and 1 base at J, with 10 bases between. The CDR3 is CSVAGGLNYGYTF. The DNA for the CDR3 is TGCAGCGTTGCCGGGGGGCTTAACTATGGCTACACCTTC.

This clone was seen just once. The chain has TRBV3-1 (or the pseudogene TRBV3-2) and TRBJ1-4; no firm D call. Germline CDR1 is LGHDT and CDR2 is YNNKEL (reference sequence). V was trimmed by 5 bases and J by 3 bases, leaving 19 bases between them. CDR3 length: 17 residues. The CDR3 loop reads CASSEPYGRRANEKLFF. CDR3 DNA: TGTGCCAGCAGCGAACCATATGGACGGAGGGCTAATGAAAAACTGTTTTTT.

The chain uses TRBV9 and TRBJ2-1; 7 bases map to TRBD2. CDR3 length equals 20 residues. Germline CDR1 reads SGDLS; CDR2 reads YYNGEE. V trimming: 1 base; J trimming: 0 bases; junction bases outside the gene matches: 16. The CDR3 DNA reads TGTGCCAGCAGCGTACAAGCCGGAGGGCGGGAGACCCACTCCTACAATGAGCAGTTCTTC. It specifies CASSVQAGGRETHSYNEQFF.

This clone was counted only a few times. This same CDR3 is encoded by further DNA sequences in the sample. The gene calls are TRBV5-1 and TRBJ1-1; D remains ambiguous. V was clipped by 0 bases and J by 1 base, with 4 bases between them. CDR3 length: 13 residues. Germline assignment: CDR1 SGHRS and CDR2 YFSETQ. CDR3 loop: CASSLGENTEAFF. The CDR3 nucleotides are TGCGCCAGCAGCTTGGGCGAGAACACTGAAGCTTTCTTT.

As concerns this clone: The identical CDR3 is also encoded by other nucleotide sequences in the sample. This sequence joins TRBV6-6 and TRBJ1-1; no firm D call. The CDR3 length is 13 residues. Germline CDR1 reads MNHNY; CDR2 reads SVGAGI (reference sequence). V was cut by 2 bases and J by 2 bases, with 6 bases left in between. The CDR3 is CASSYRGNTEAFF. Written as DNA, the CDR3 is TGTGCCAGCAGTTACCGGGGAAACACTGAAGCTTTCTTT.